Each of the 3 T cell receptor beta chains below was sequenced from the same sample in a study of cytomegalovirus exposure and HLA in healthy donors (dated by TCRdb to about 2017). The library came from the immunoSEQ multiplex PCR assay. A mixture of 60 forward primers for TCR Vbeta segments and 13 reverse primers for TCR Jbeta segments was used in the multiplex PCR. This immuneACCESS table, as held by TCRdb, lists in-frame sequences with V and J called but not all clones. Of the missing ones, under half trace to an unresolved V gene in checked studies; the others have no known cause. The sample profile shows about 190,000 clones; around 77% of them were found once. 1.6% of the sample goes to the ten largest clones. Sequencing was done on a sample of PBMCs. Every receptor here comes from a woman aged 18-30 years in good health and CMV-seronegative.

This chain joins TRBV14 and TRBJ2-2; TRBD1 matches at 8 bases. This CDR3 comprises 16 residues. With 5 bases clipped from V and 3 bases from J, the junction kept 8 bases outside the gene matches. The germline V gene has CDR1 SGHDN and CDR2 FVKESK. CDR3 in DNA: TGTGCCAGCAGCGTCGGACAGGGAAGTTACACCGGGGAGCTGTTTTTT. Protein product: CASSVGQGSYTGELFF.

The V call is TRBV30, the J call TRBJ1-1, with a possible D match to TRBD1 (5 bases). Germline CDR1 and CDR2: GTSNPN and SVGIG (reference sequence). There are 14 residues in the CDR3. The germline V and J ends were trimmed by 4 bases and 5 bases, with 17 bases remaining between them. The chain's CDR3 is CAWTITGRGTEAFF. The CDR3 DNA follows: TGTGCCTGGACTATTACAGGCCGGGGGACTGAAGCTTTCTTT.

This rearrangement joins TRBV7-9 to TRBJ1-6; D is unclear. The CDR3 sequence is 14 residues long. With 1 base removed from V and 7 bases from J, the gap between germline ends came to 8 bases. In germline, CDR1 is SEHNR, CDR2 FQNEAQ (reference sequence). The CDR3 bases are TGTGCCAGCAGCTTAGAGGTCGGGAATTCACCCCTCCACTTT. It translates to CASSLEVGNSPLHF.